This T cell receptor (beta chain) comes out of a study of cytomegalovirus exposure and HLA in healthy donors. Study at large: An earlier analysis identified 120 million or so unique TCR beta sequences in about 179 million T cells. Overall study results and limits: CMV serostatus was the sole immune exposure data available.

Each donor was nominally healthy when sampled (though unrecorded immune exposures were likely). As regards this clone: The antigen is undetermined.

The PCR used 60 Vbeta and 13 Jbeta primers. Sequenced by immunoSEQ multiplex PCR; TCRdb stores in-frame clones only, minus some. The sample lists around 130,000 clones, around 90% seen once, with roughly 0.53% in the top ten. Trimming removed 2 bases from V and 0 bases from J, with 8 bases in between. CDR1 SGHTA and CDR2 FQGNSA come from the germline V gene. This CDR3 has 15 residues. The sequenced sample consisted of PBMCs. The chain carries TRBV7-2 and TRBJ1-3; D unclear. The TCR comes from a middle-aged woman in good health and CMV-seronegative. The chain's CDR3 is CASSLSGNSGNTIYF. The CDR3 bases are TGTGCCAGCAGCTTATCGGGTAACTCTGGAAACACCATATATTTT.